The 29 T cell receptor beta chains reported below all come from one sample, sequenced in a study of cytomegalovirus exposure and HLA in healthy donors. 13 Jbeta primers and 60 Vbeta primers were used for the PCR. Clones were read by immunoSEQ multiplex PCR, and TCRdb kept only the in-frame ones, dropping some. The profile covers about 190,000 clones, with 87% appearing a single time and 1.3% taken by the ten largest. The specimen sequenced was PBMCs. The receptor set was obtained from a man under 40 in good health and CMV-seronegative.

The gene calls are TRBV29-1 and TRBJ2-7, with 9 bases aligning to TRBD2. The CDR3 contains 13 residues. CDR1 is SQVTM, CDR2 ANQGSEA, per germline. V lost 6 bases and J lost 5; bases outside the gene matches: 8. Here the CDR3 reads CSVVGGGANEQYF. As DNA, the CDR3 is TGCAGCGTGGTGGGCGGGGGGGCCAACGAGCAGTACTTC.

The sample holds one count of this clone. The chain recombines TRBV30 with TRBJ1-6; no clear D. Deletions cut 4 bases from V and 0 bases from J, with 4 bases between. The CDR3 consists of 13 residues. Germline V CDR1 and CDR2: GTSNPN, SVGIG (reference sequence). The CDR3 DNA sequence: TGTGCCTGGACAGGCTCCTATAATTCACCCCTCCACTTT. As protein: CAWTGSYNSPLHF.

This chain links TRBV7-9 with TRBJ2-7, with TRBD1 matching 7 bases. V gave up 3 bases and J gave up 2 bases; unmatched junction bases: 4. CDR1 and CDR2 (germline): SEHNR, FQNEAQ (reference sequence). This CDR3 region has 14 residues. CDR3 residues: CASSFRDRAYEQYF. CDR3 bases: TGTGCCAGCAGCTTCCGGGACAGAGCCTACGAGCAGTACTTC.

This chain joins TRBV5-1 and TRBJ2-7; TRBD1 is a possible D gene (5 bases). CDR3 size: 14 residues. Germline lookup yields CDR1 SGHRS and CDR2 YFSETQ. Trimming took 1 base from V and 12 from J, leaving 20 bases between them. In DNA, the CDR3 is TGCGCCAGCAGCTTGTCGCTTAGTTCAGGGTTCGGGTACTTC. As protein: CASSLSLSSGFGYF.

The gene calls are TRBV7-6 and TRBJ2-1; 7 positions match TRBD2. After removal of 2 bases from V and 6 bases from J, the junction contained 16 bases not matched to a gene. CDR3 length: 18 residues. Per the germline V gene, CDR1 is SGHVS and CDR2 is FNYEAQ. The CDR3 DNA reads TGTGCCAGCAGCTTATCGGTCCGAGCGGGGCGTCTTGGCAATGAGCAGTTCTTC. Protein product: CASSLSVRAGRLGNEQFF.

This chain links TRBV6-4 with TRBJ1-1; 8 bases are a match to TRBD1. The J segment lost 0 bases and the V segment lost 4 bases, leaving 10 bases of the junction unmatched. Germline values: CDR1 MRHNA, CDR2 SNTAGT. The CDR3 length is 17 residues. CDR3 sequence (DNA): TGTGCCAGCAGTGGACAGGGGCCAACAACCCTGAACACTGAAGCTTTCTTT. This sequence encodes CASSGQGPTTLNTEAFF.

The V call is TRBV19, the J call TRBJ2-2; D might be TRBD2 (6 bases). Germline loops: CDR1 LNHDA, CDR2 SQIVND (reference sequence). V was pared by 8 bases and J by 3 bases, with 13 bases between. The CDR3 runs 14 residues. The CDR3: CASWGEPYTGELFF. In nucleotides, the CDR3 is TGTGCCAGTTGGGGGGAGCCTTACACCGGGGAGCTGTTTTTT. The whole variable domain, filled in from reference TRBV19 and TRBJ2-2, reads DGGITQSPKYLFRKEGQNVTLSCEQNLNHDAMYWYRQDPGQGLRLIYYSQIVNDFQKGDIAEGYSVSREKKESFPLTVTSAQKNPTAFYLCASWGEPYTGELFFGEGSRLTVL.

The chain joins TRBV28 to TRBJ2-5; a weak D match, TRBD1 (5 bases). V was cut by 5 bases and J by 1 base, with 11 bases left in between. CDR3 length: 14 amino acids. The V gene's germline CDR1 is MDHEN and CDR2 SYDVKM. Here the CDR3 reads CASSLQVFQETQYF. The CDR3 DNA follows: TGTGCCAGCAGTCTACAGGTCTTCCAAGAGACCCAGTACTTC.

The chain has TRBV5-1 and TRBJ2-3; D is unclear. The CDR3 totals 13 residues. Germline CDR1 SGHRS, CDR2 YFSETQ. Trimming took off 6 bases at V and 4 bases at J, with 12 bases between the two ends. The CDR3 DNA sequence: TGCGCCAGCAACGTGGCTCAAGCAGATACGCAGTATTTT. It specifies CASNVAQADTQYF.

In its sample, this clone was seen once. The chain recombines TRBV12-5 with TRBJ1-1, with D possibly matching TRBD1 (5 bases). The CDR3 has 14 residues. In germline, CDR1 is LGHNT, CDR2 FRNRAP. The germline V and J ends were trimmed by 3 bases and 11 bases, with 19 bases remaining between them. CDR3 nucleotides: TGTGCTAGTGGTTTCCTGGGGCAAAAACATGGGGCTTTCTTT. Translation gives CASGFLGQKHGAFF.

The V and J genes are TRBV14 and TRBJ2-7, with D perhaps matching TRBD2 (5 bases). Trimming removed 0 bases from V and 4 bases from J, with 10 bases in between. This CDR3 region has 14 residues. Germline V gene sequence: CDR1 SGHDN, CDR2 FVKESK. CDR3 nucleotides: TGTGCCAGCAGCCAAGAAGTGAGGGTTTACGAGCAGTACTTC. Protein product: CASSQEVRVYEQYF.

The chain joins TRBV6-1 to TRBJ2-3; 8 bases fit TRBD2. The CDR3 length is 15 residues. V was clipped by 3 bases and J by 7 bases; unmatched bases: 9. Germline CDR1 and CDR2: MNHNS and SASEGT. The chain's CDR3 is CASSELAGVAYTQYF. DNA for the CDR3: TGTGCCAGCAGTGAGCTAGCGGGCGTCGCATATACGCAGTATTTT.

The CDR3 DNA reads TGTGCCAGCAGTGTGGAGGGCTTCGCTGAAGCTTTCTTT. Translation gives CASSVEGFAEAFF. The chain is built from TRBV2 and TRBJ1-1, with D unclear. CDR1 and CDR2 from the germline V gene are SNHLY and FYNNEI. There are 13 residues in the CDR3. Trimming left V 4 bases short and J 6 bases short, with 12 bases between. The entire variable domain, with the rest obtained from reference TRBV2 and TRBJ1-1, is as follows: EPEVTQTPSHQVTQMGQEVILRCVPISNHLYFYWYRQILGQKVEFLVSFYNNEISEKSEIFDDQFSVERPDGSNFTLKIRSTKLEDSAMYFCASSVEGFAEAFFGQGTRLTVV.

The gene calls are TRBV19 and TRBJ1-5; 7 bases are shared with TRBD1. The V gene's germline CDR1 is LNHDA and CDR2 SQIVND (reference sequence). CDR3 length: 16 residues. The ends lost 3 bases at V and 1 base at J; junction bases unmatched: 6. CDR3 residues: CASSIWHRGSNQPQHF. DNA of the CDR3: TGTGCCAGTAGTATCTGGCACAGGGGAAGCAATCAGCCCCAGCATTTT.

The chain is built from TRBV7-2 and TRBJ2-3, with 7 bases aligning to TRBD2. The CDR3 totals 13 residues. After removal of 8 bases from V and 2 bases from J, the junction contained 4 bases not matched to a gene. From germline, CDR1 is SGHTA and CDR2 FQGNSA. CDR3 amino acids: CASWREYTDTQYF. The CDR3 DNA sequence: TGTGCCAGCTGGCGGGAGTACACAGATACGCAGTATTTT.

The V call is TRBV27, the J call TRBJ1-2, with D perhaps TRBD1 (6 bases). Germline CDR1 MNHEY, CDR2 SMNVEV (reference sequence). The CDR3 is made up of 11 amino acids. Trimming removed 5 bases at V and 8 bases at J, with 9 bases between. The DNA of the CDR3 is TGTGCCAGCAGTGACAGGCCGGGCTACACCTTC. Residues: CASSDRPGYTF.

J is TRBJ1-5 and V is TRBV28, with unresolved D. This CDR3 has 12 amino acids. Looked up from germline, CDR1 is MDHEN and CDR2 is SYDVKM. The CDR3 here is CAVAEVVQPQHF. In nucleotides, the CDR3 is TGTGCGGTCGCGGAAGTCGTTCAGCCCCAGCATTTT.

The chain uses TRBV5-1 and TRBJ1-2, with D tentatively TRBD1 (6 bases). CDR3 length equals 12 residues. Germline V gives CDR1 SGHRS, CDR2 YFSETQ. The V and J ends lost 4 bases and 3 bases respectively, with 7 bases between them. CDR3 region: CASSPGDYGYTF. The CDR3, as DNA: TGCGCCAGCAGCCCAGGGGACTATGGCTACACCTTC.

This clone has just a few counts. The chain has TRBV29-1 and TRBJ2-1; TRBD1 matches 11 bases. V gave up 6 bases and J gave up 12 bases; unmatched junction bases: 7. The germline V gene encodes CDR1 SQVTM and CDR2 ANQGSEA. This CDR3 comprises 12 residues. CDR3 region: CSVGQGAGGQFF. For the CDR3, the DNA is TGCAGCGTCGGACAGGGGGCTGGGGGGCAGTTCTTC.

The chain links TRBV11-2 to TRBJ2-5, with 9 bases lining up with TRBD1. The J call may be faulty, since TRBJ2-7 better matches the DNA end. The V gene's germline CDR1 is SGHAT and CDR2 FQNNGV. The CDR3 has 15 residues. The CDR3 here is CASSYGQGSSYEQYF. The CDR3 region has the DNA TGTGCCAGCAGTTATGGACAGGGGTCTTCCTACGAGCAGTACTTC.

The chain has TRBV2 and TRBJ2-7, with TRBD1 as a possible D gene (5 bases). Germline CDR1 and CDR2: SNHLY and FYNNEI. Trimming took 0 bases from V and 6 from J, leaving 15 bases between them. This CDR3 region has 15 residues. The CDR3 region has the DNA TGTGCCAGCAGTGAAGCCAGGGCTGTTCAGGGCGAGCAGTACTTC. The encoded protein is CASSEARAVQGEQYF.

CDR3 sequence (DNA): TGTGCCAGCAGTTACGCGGGCGGGCGCTCTGGAAACACCATATATTTT. Its translation: CASSYAGGRSGNTIYF. V is TRBV6-5 and J is TRBJ1-3, with D unclear. V was cut by 2 bases and J by 0 bases, with 11 bases left in between. The CDR3 covers 16 residues. CDR1 and CDR2 from the germline V gene are MNHEY and SVGAGI.

This chain uses TRBV19 with TRBJ2-1; D unresolved. V lost 3 bases and J lost 4, with 7 bases in between. Germline assignment: CDR1 LNHDA and CDR2 SQIVND (reference sequence). CDR3 length: 13 amino acids. CDR3 sequence reads: CASSISPYNEQFF. In DNA, the CDR3 is TGTGCCAGTAGTATTAGCCCTTACAATGAGCAGTTCTTC.

The chain has TRBV7-9 and TRBJ2-7; D may be TRBD1 (5 bases). V lost 0 bases and J lost 3, with 9 bases in between. The CDR3 extends over 14 amino acids. Germline CDR1 SEHNR, CDR2 FQNEAQ (reference sequence). The CDR3: CASSLASQGYEQYF. The CDR3, as DNA: TGTGCCAGCAGCTTAGCGTCGCAGGGCTACGAGCAGTACTTC.

The V gene is TRBV7-9, the J gene TRBJ2-5; D is possibly TRBD1 (5 bases). The germline gives CDR1 SEHNR, CDR2 FQNEAQ (reference sequence). The V and J ends lost 10 bases and 5 bases respectively, with 14 bases between them. This CDR3 is 12 amino acids long. As DNA, the CDR3 is TGTGCCAATACAGGCCTATGGGAGACCCAGTACTTC. It encodes CANTGLWETQYF.

This chain uses TRBV5-1 with TRBJ2-7; TRBD1 matches at 9 bases. The CDR3 loop spans 15 amino acids. Germline CDR1 and CDR2: SGHRS and YFSETQ. Trimming cost V 1 base and J 2 bases; bases outside gene matches: 4. CDR3 residues: CASSLLTGGAYEQYF. CDR3 in DNA: TGCGCCAGCAGCTTGTTGACAGGGGGGGCCTACGAGCAGTACTTC.

About this clone itself: Other DNA sequences from this sample encode an identical CDR3 as well. The genes are TRBV12-5 and TRBJ2-7, with D maybe TRBD2 (8 bases). The length of the CDR3 is 15 residues. Germline CDR1 reads LGHNT; CDR2 reads FRNRAP. V was pared by 8 bases and J by 7 bases, with 24 bases between. CDR3 in amino acids: CASRSGGLVDGEQYF. The CDR3 DNA is TGTGCTAGTCGGTCAGGGGGACTAGTCGACGGGGAGCAGTACTTC.

The gene calls are TRBV5-6 and TRBJ2-7; 9 nucleotides line up with TRBD1. J gave up 2 bases and V 3 bases, and 12 bases lay outside the gene matches. Germline CDR1 is SGHDT and CDR2 is YYEEEE. This CDR3 has 17 amino acids. CDR3 nucleotide sequence: TGTGCCAGCAGCTCACCATCAACCGGGACAGGGCCCTACGAGCAGTACTTC. Translation gives CASSSPSTGTGPYEQYF. Looking up the rest from reference TRBV5-6 and TRBJ2-7 gives the full variable domain: DAGVTQSPTHLIKTRGQQVTLRCSPKSGHDTVSWYQQALGQGPQFIFQYYEEEERQRGNFPDRFSGHQFPNYSSELNVNALLLGDSALYLCASSSPSTGTGPYEQYFGPGTRLTVT.

In this sample, this clone turned up once. The chain joins TRBV5-1 to TRBJ2-3; 8 bases match TRBD1. V lost 5 bases, J lost 2 bases, and 4 bases stayed unmatched. Germline assignment: CDR1 SGHRS and CDR2 YFSETQ. CDR3 size: 14 residues. CDR3 loop: CASSRQGATDTQYF. Here the CDR3 DNA reads TGCGCCAGCAGTAGGCAGGGGGCCACAGATACGCAGTATTTT.